This entry features one TCR beta chain sequence. As yet, its antigen is unknown. This record belongs to a study of cytomegalovirus exposure and HLA in healthy donors. Primers included in the PCR were 60 Vbeta and 13 Jbeta primers. Clones were read by immunoSEQ multiplex PCR, and TCRdb kept only the in-frame ones, dropping some. The repertoire holds 150,000 to 200,000 clones, with 82% as singletons. Study-level points and caveats: Common viral pathogens seemed to be connected with several of the most significant clusters, according to a later analysis.

The sequenced sample consisted of PBMCs. The sequence was collected from a girl aged 5 to 17 in good health and CMV-seropositive.

This CDR3 is CASSDPRLGGEGTDTQYF. Written as DNA, the CDR3 is TGTGCCAGCAGTGACCCCCGGCTCGGGGGTGAGGGCACAGATACGCAGTATTTT. The rearrangement joins TRBV25-1 to TRBJ2-3; perhaps TRBD2 as D (6 bases). The CDR3 consists of 18 residues. The germline V and J ends were trimmed by 3 bases and 1 base, with 20 bases remaining between them. Per the germline V gene, CDR1 is MGHDK and CDR2 is SYGVNS. Variable domain in full (rest from reference TRBV25-1 and TRBJ2-3): EADIYQTPRYLVIGTGKKITLECSQTMGHDKMYWYQQDPGMELHLIHYSYGVNSTEKGDLSSESTVSRIRTEHFPLTLESARPSHTSQYLCASSDPRLGGEGTDTQYFGPGTRLTVL.